These T cell receptor beta chains were read from a single sample in a study of cytomegalovirus exposure and HLA in healthy donors. Sequencing used immunoSEQ multiplex PCR; TCRdb keeps in-frame clones, though not all of them. Of 100,000 or so clones listed, roughly 66% are singletons. Sequencing input: PBMCs. The receptor set was obtained from a man aged 25 to 45 in good health and CMV-seronegative. The CDR3 runs from the conserved cysteine through the conserved F or W. The order of the fields is V gene, J gene, clone size, CDR3 protein. Size is omitted from some rows. Given values are once, few, many or a class for expanded clones.

>TRBV5-1|TRBJ1-3|-
CATKKDSSSGNTIYF
>TRBV7-9|TRBJ1-4|-
CASSFPRTGQGFEKLFF
>TRBV6-5|TRBJ1-1|-
CASSLDRAKAFF
>TRBV4-3|TRBJ2-2|-
CASSLKTPANTGELFF
>TRBV30|TRBJ2-1|-
CAWGTGGHEQFF
>TRBV2|TRBJ2-7|-
CASGRQGISFEQYF
>TRBV18|TRBJ2-7|-
CASSRGAGVEEQYF
>TRBV5-1|TRBJ1-1|-
CASSSGQGNTEAFF
>TRBV30|TRBJ2-4|once
CAWSVAGQGRFLAKNIQYF
>TRBV2|TRBJ2-1|few
CASSESRFQRLDYNEQFF
>TRBV5-8|TRBJ2-3|-
CASRRGGAGSDTQYF
>TRBV7-7|TRBJ2-2|few
CAISLRSNTGELFF
>TRBV7-2|TRBJ2-3|-
CASSFTQTGTDTQYF
>TRBV6-5|TRBJ2-5|few
CASRPLTGYQETQYF
>TRBV27|TRBJ2-7|once
CASRPQGPYYEQYF
>TRBV9|TRBJ1-2|-
CASSVARDRENYGYTF
>TRBV30|TRBJ2-7|-
CAWRDDSSMYEQYF
>TRBV19|TRBJ1-1|-
CASTLLRTGARDTEAFF
>TRBV7-2|TRBJ1-1|-
CASSLAAGSTEAFF
>TRBV30|TRBJ1-1|-
CAWSVMSGNTEAFF
>TRBV2|TRBJ2-3|-
CASGRGTDTQYF
>TRBV7-8|TRBJ2-1|few
CASSQGQYNEQFF
>TRBV6-4|TRBJ2-3|-
CASSTGEADTQYF
>TRBV5-4|TRBJ1-1|few
CASSLGAAEAFF
>TRBV28|TRBJ1-1|-
CASSPLRDRDTEAFF
>TRBV30|TRBJ1-1|-
CATYGVRATEAFF
>TRBV6-1|TRBJ1-1|-
CASSEMTGVGTEAFF
>TRBV7-2|TRBJ2-7|-
CASSLAAGSAYEQYF
>TRBV27|TRBJ2-7|few
CASSLQGWAYEQYF
>TRBV19|TRBJ1-1|-
CASSIDLRTEAFF
>TRBV5-1|TRBJ2-5|-
CASSRSAKETQYF
>TRBV27|TRBJ1-5|-
CASSGGLSNQPQHF
>TRBV4-2|TRBJ2-1|once
CASSQDLEGSSYNEQFF
>TRBV30|TRBJ2-7|-
CAWKPSSYEQYF
>TRBV5-1|TRBJ2-2|once
CASSLALRAGTGELFF
>TRBV28|TRBJ2-7|few
CASSLIGQGLIEQYF
>TRBV5-8|TRBJ1-1|-
CASSLEGGVTEAFF
>TRBV5-1|TRBJ2-7|-
CASSLAQGISYEQYF
>TRBV6-4|TRBJ2-3|-
CASSDSSGGTDTQYF
>TRBV7-3|TRBJ1-1|few
CASSQRGGRYTEAFF
>TRBV6-4|TRBJ1-3|once
CASSDSISGVSRNTIYF
>TRBV5-1|TRBJ2-7|once
CASSSPTGTGSSYEQYF
>TRBV15|TRBJ1-5|few
CATSRDGGPDQPQHF
>TRBV7-8|TRBJ2-1|-
CASTAQNNEQFF
>TRBV4-1|TRBJ2-7|-
CASSQVGGRGRADEQYF
>TRBV19|TRBJ1-1|-
CASSIGRVTEAFF
>TRBV6-5|TRBJ2-3|-
CASSRQGAGTDTQYF